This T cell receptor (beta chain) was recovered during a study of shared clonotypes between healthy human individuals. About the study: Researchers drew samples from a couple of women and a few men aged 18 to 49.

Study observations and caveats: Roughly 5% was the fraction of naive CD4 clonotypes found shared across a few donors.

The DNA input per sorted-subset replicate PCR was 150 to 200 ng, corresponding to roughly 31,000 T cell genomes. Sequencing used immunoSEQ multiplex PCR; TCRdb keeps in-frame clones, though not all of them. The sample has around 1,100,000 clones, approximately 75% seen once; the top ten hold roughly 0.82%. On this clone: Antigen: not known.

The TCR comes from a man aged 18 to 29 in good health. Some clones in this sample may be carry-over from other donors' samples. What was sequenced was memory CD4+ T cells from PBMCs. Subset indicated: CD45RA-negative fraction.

Written as DNA, the CDR3 is TGTGCCAGCTCACCACAAAAATTGGGGGTCCACGAGCAGTACTTC. Translation: CASSPQKLGVHEQYF. The gene calls are TRBV18 and TRBJ2-7; D might be TRBD1 or TRBD2, each matching 5 bases. The germline V and J ends were trimmed by 1 base and 5 bases, with 15 bases remaining between them. The CDR3 length is 15 residues. From germline, CDR1 is KGHSH and CDR2 LQKENI.